Ten or more counts support the clone carrying this T cell receptor (beta chain). The antigen is not known. The sample belongs to a study of regulatory T cells in long-lasting Graves disease. Study conclusions and caveats: Newly diagnosed disease favored TRBV20-1 and TRBJ2-1 over persistent disease.

This CDR3 comprises 14 residues. Trimming took 0 bases from V and 6 from J, leaving 12 bases between them. Researchers made TCR beta libraries by using iRepertoire HTBI primers and running Arm-PCR on CDR3 regions. TCRdb passed the multiplex PCR reads through MiXCR, listing each CDR3 protein once. Of under 400,000 distinct CDR3 sequences in the sample, around 15% were seen once. Time point indicated: newly diagnosed GD, antithyroid drugs for less than 3 months. PBMCs provided the RNA from which the TCR library was made. This same sample was also part of a study on T cells in Graves' hyperthyroidism and ophthalmopathy.

The chain employs TRBV12-3 or TRBV12-4 and TRBJ2-7; the D is unclear. The TCR sequence derives from a man aged 35-49 years with Graves disease. The source material was peripheral blood mononuclear cells (PBMCs), sampled at new diagnosis, from a patient treated with antithyroid drugs. CDR3 bases: TGTGCCAGCAGTTTAGCAGGACCCGTTCCCGAGCAGTACTTC. As protein: CASSLAGPVPEQYF.